This T cell receptor beta chain was observed in a study of Graves' ophthalmopathy and Graves' hyperthyroidism. This clonotype was observed at least ten times. As yet, its antigen is unknown. The germline CDR1 and CDR2 sequences are LGHNA and YNFKEQ. The CDR3 consists of 15 residues. V lost 1 base to trimming and J lost 14 bases; unmatched junction nucleotides: 14. RNA transcripts yielded amplified TCR beta CDR3 regions. RT-PCR in the first round used HTBI primers; a second-round multiplex PCR followed. TCRdb re-called the multiplex PCR reads through MiXCR, storing one row per CDR3 protein. This sample has some 210,000 distinct CDR3 sequences, with approximately 28% found just once. Findings and limits, study-wide: Most clonotypes expanded in thyroid above 0.001 frequency were present in blood too. Stable hyperthyroidism and ophthalmopathy were told apart by a 13-signature model, which achieved less than 90% sensitivity and over 65% specificity.

Moderate-to-severe activity, CAS ≥3, NOSPECS ≥4 and a duration under 3 months were seen in donors with ophthalmopathy. Orbital computed tomography and thyroid ultrasound, along with TRAb, serum thyroxine and clinical symptoms, underpinned diagnosis. The source is a man between 50 and 59 years old with Graves' ophthalmopathy. The material sequenced was peripheral blood. V usage is TRBV4-2 and J usage is TRBJ2-3; 8 bases line up with TRBD2. As DNA, the CDR3 is TGTGCCAGCAGCCAAGGTGGCCGTCGGGGGGGCGATTGGTATTTT. It translates to CASSQGGRRGGDWYF.